The rows below give T cell receptor beta chains drawn from one sample of a study of T cells in Graves' hyperthyroidism and ophthalmopathy. TCRdb ran MiXCR on the multiplex PCR reads and lists one entry per CDR3 protein. The sample yields 75,000 to 100,000 distinct CDR3 sequences, about 51% seen once. Source material: blood. The source of these receptors is a woman in her thirties or forties with Graves' hyperthyroidism. Each CDR3 is given with its conserved first and last residue. Fields, in order: clone size, V gene, J gene, D gene, CDR3 protein, CDR3 DNA. D genes are given only for firm matches. The size of a clone is reported for some rows only, either as once, few or many, or as a class for expanded clones.

clone_size: few; v_call: TRBV11-2; j_call: TRBJ2-3; d_call: -; cdr3_aa: CASNLLEGGTDTQYF; cdr3_nt: TGTGCCAGCAACTTATTGGAGGGTGGCACAGATACGCAGTATTTT
clone_size: many; v_call: TRBV7-9; j_call: TRBJ1-3; d_call: -; cdr3_aa: CASTTGSVTGNTIYF; cdr3_nt: TGTGCCAGCACCACCGGGTCGGTTACTGGAAACACCATATATTTT
clone_size: -; v_call: TRBV4-1; j_call: TRBJ1-6; d_call: TRBD1; cdr3_aa: CASRQGTGANSPLHF; cdr3_nt: TGTGCCAGCCGGCAGGGAACAGGGGCTAATTCACCCCTCCACTTT
clone_size: -; v_call: TRBV7-3; j_call: TRBJ2-6; d_call: -; cdr3_aa: CASSLTWPWDVLTF; cdr3_nt: TGTGCCAGCAGCTTAACGTGGCCCTGGGACGTCCTGACTTTC
clone_size: many; v_call: TRBV6-4; j_call: TRBJ1-1; d_call: -; cdr3_aa: CASRKDWNTEAFF; cdr3_nt: TGTGCCAGCAGAAAGGACTGGAACACTGAAGCTTTCTTT
clone_size: -; v_call: TRBV24-1; j_call: TRBJ1-1; d_call: TRBD1; cdr3_aa: CATSVTPGQGARTEAFF; cdr3_nt: TGTGCCACCAGTGTTACCCCGGGACAGGGGGCGCGAACTGAAGCTTTCTTT
clone_size: many; v_call: TRBV7-9; j_call: TRBJ2-7; d_call: TRBD2; cdr3_aa: CASSRTSGISEQYF; cdr3_nt: TGCGCCAGCAGCCGGACTAGCGGGATCAGCGAGCAGTACTTC
clone_size: many; v_call: TRBV20-1; j_call: TRBJ1-1; d_call: -; cdr3_aa: CSARPGTSGTEAFF; cdr3_nt: TGCAGTGCTAGACCTGGGACGTCTGGGACTGAAGCTTTCTTT
clone_size: many; v_call: TRBV20-1; j_call: TRBJ2-5; d_call: -; cdr3_aa: CSARAPGETQYF; cdr3_nt: TGCAGTGCTAGAGCCCCCGGGGAGACCCAGTACTTC
clone_size: many; v_call: TRBV20-1; j_call: TRBJ2-7; d_call: -; cdr3_aa: CSANRKGEQYF; cdr3_nt: TGCAGTGCTAACAGGAAAGGGGAGCAGTACTTC
clone_size: many; v_call: TRBV20-1; j_call: TRBJ1-1; d_call: -; cdr3_aa: CSASHDSSGTEAFF; cdr3_nt: TGCAGTGCTTCTCATGACAGCTCGGGGACTGAAGCTTTCTTT
clone_size: -; v_call: TRBV10-3; j_call: TRBJ2-5; d_call: -; cdr3_aa: CAISEEAGGGETQYF; cdr3_nt: TGTGCCATCAGTGAGGAGGCAGGGGGAGGGGAGACCCAGTACTTC
clone_size: many; v_call: TRBV5-1; j_call: TRBJ2-3; d_call: -; cdr3_aa: CASRVEQLDTQYF; cdr3_nt: TGCGCCAGCAGGGTGGAACAATTAGACACGCAGTATTTT
clone_size: -; v_call: TRBV20-1; j_call: TRBJ2-5; d_call: -; cdr3_aa: CSGLAEDTVTQYF; cdr3_nt: TGCAGTGGATTAGCCGAGGACACCGTGACCCAGTACTTC
clone_size: -; v_call: TRBV20-1; j_call: TRBJ2-5; d_call: TRBD2; cdr3_aa: CSATKGLARQETQYF; cdr3_nt: TGCAGTGCCACCAAAGGACTAGCACGGCAAGAGACCCAGTACTTC
clone_size: many; v_call: TRBV7-3; j_call: TRBJ2-3; d_call: TRBD2; cdr3_aa: CASSSLAGEGTDTQYF; cdr3_nt: TGTGCCAGCAGCTCTCTAGCGGGAGAAGGCACAGATACGCAGTATTTT
clone_size: many; v_call: TRBV9; j_call: TRBJ1-2; d_call: -; cdr3_aa: CASSVDHRAFTNGYTF; cdr3_nt: TGTGCCAGCAGCGTAGACCACAGGGCCTTCACTAACGGCTACACCTTC
clone_size: -; v_call: TRBV29-1; j_call: TRBJ2-5; d_call: -; cdr3_aa: CSHSRNPQETQYF; cdr3_nt: TGCAGCCATTCTAGGAACCCCCAAGAGACCCAGTACTTC
clone_size: -; v_call: TRBV2; j_call: TRBJ2-5; d_call: TRBD2; cdr3_aa: CASSEPSGGSQYF; cdr3_nt: TGTGCCAGCAGTGAGCCTAGCGGGGGGAGCCAGTACTTC
clone_size: many; v_call: TRBV12-3/TRBV12-4; j_call: TRBJ2-7; d_call: -; cdr3_aa: CASSQGRAYEQYF; cdr3_nt: TGTGCCAGCAGTCAGGGGCGAGCCTACGAGCAGTACTTC
clone_size: -; v_call: TRBV7-2; j_call: TRBJ1-6; d_call: TRBD1; cdr3_aa: CASSLKGGTELNSPLHF; cdr3_nt: TGTGCCAGCAGCTTAAAAGGGGGGACAGAACTAAATTCACCCCTCCACTTT
clone_size: once; v_call: TRBV15; j_call: TRBJ1-5; d_call: TRBD1; cdr3_aa: CATSARRTGGCRPQHF; cdr3_nt: TGTGCCACCAGCGCCCGACGGACAGGGGGCTGCCGGCCCCAGCATTTT
clone_size: once; v_call: TRBV2; j_call: TRBJ2-5; d_call: -; cdr3_aa: CASTPRVGGGGETQYF; cdr3_nt: TGTGCCAGCACACCCAGGGTGGGAGGCGGTGGGGAGACCCAGTACTTC
clone_size: few; v_call: TRBV30; j_call: TRBJ1-3; d_call: -; cdr3_aa: CAWSVRGLGNTIYF; cdr3_nt: TGTGCCTGGAGTGTACGAGGTCTTGGAAACACCATATATTTT
clone_size: many; v_call: TRBV7-2; j_call: TRBJ1-1; d_call: TRBD1; cdr3_aa: CASSPRDRAMNTEAFF; cdr3_nt: TGTGCCAGCAGCCCCCGGGACAGGGCGATGAACACTGAAGCTTTCTTT
clone_size: -; v_call: TRBV19; j_call: TRBJ2-7; d_call: -; cdr3_aa: CASARQVSYEQYF; cdr3_nt: TGTGCCAGTGCTAGACAGGTCTCCTACGAGCAGTACTTC
clone_size: -; v_call: TRBV7-3; j_call: TRBJ2-5; d_call: TRBD2; cdr3_aa: CASMRGAETQYF; cdr3_nt: TGTGCCAGCATGCGGGGGGCAGAGACCCAGTACTTC
clone_size: once; v_call: TRBV10-3; j_call: TRBJ1-2; d_call: -; cdr3_aa: CAISPGGEHYGYTF; cdr3_nt: TGTGCCATCAGTCCTGGCGGGGAGCACTATGGCTACACCTTC
clone_size: many; v_call: TRBV14; j_call: TRBJ2-7; d_call: TRBD1; cdr3_aa: CASRLRDSEEQYF; cdr3_nt: TGTGCCAGCCGACTCCGGGACAGTGAAGAGCAGTACTTC
clone_size: many; v_call: TRBV15; j_call: TRBJ2-7; d_call: -; cdr3_aa: CATSRDSGSYEQYF; cdr3_nt: TGTGCCACCAGCAGAGATTCAGGGTCGTACGAGCAGTACTTC
clone_size: -; v_call: TRBV11-2; j_call: TRBJ2-5; d_call: -; cdr3_aa: CASSLTRRETQYF; cdr3_nt: TGTGCCAGCAGCTTGACTAGGAGGGAGACCCAGTACTTC
clone_size: -; v_call: TRBV7-2; j_call: TRBJ1-5; d_call: -; cdr3_aa: CASSETGDSNQPQHF; cdr3_nt: TGTGCCAGCAGCGAGACGGGGGATAGCAATCAGCCCCAGCATTTT
clone_size: many; v_call: TRBV7-9; j_call: TRBJ1-1; d_call: -; cdr3_aa: CASSLTWNTEAFF; cdr3_nt: TGTGCCAGCAGCTTAACGTGGAACACTGAAGCTTTCTTT
clone_size: few; v_call: TRBV29-1; j_call: TRBJ2-7; d_call: TRBD1; cdr3_aa: CSVEGGQGAYEQYF; cdr3_nt: TGCAGCGTTGAAGGGGGGCAGGGGGCCTACGAGCAGTACTTC
clone_size: once; v_call: TRBV20-1; j_call: TRBJ1-2; d_call: -; cdr3_aa: CSARVGDFNYGYTF; cdr3_nt: TGCAGTGCTAGAGTCGGAGATTTTAACTATGGCTACACCTTC
clone_size: -; v_call: TRBV7-8; j_call: TRBJ2-5; d_call: TRBD2; cdr3_aa: CASSSTAGTSGQEAQYF; cdr3_nt: TGTGCCAGCAGCTCCACTGCCGGGACTAGCGGCCAAGAGGCCCAGTACTTC
clone_size: -; v_call: TRBV7-9; j_call: TRBJ2-2; d_call: TRBD2; cdr3_aa: CASSLRGGGTGELFF; cdr3_nt: TGTGCCAGCAGCTTACGGGGCGGGGGCACCGGGGAGCTGTTTTTT
clone_size: many; v_call: TRBV19; j_call: TRBJ1-1; d_call: -; cdr3_aa: CASWMNTEAFF; cdr3_nt: TGTGCCAGTTGGATGAACACTGAAGCTTTCTTT
clone_size: -; v_call: TRBV20-1; j_call: TRBJ1-2; d_call: -; cdr3_aa: CSAEEGGQPQHFGYTF; cdr3_nt: -
clone_size: -; v_call: TRBV10-1; j_call: TRBJ2-7; d_call: -; cdr3_aa: CASSEGLTYEQYF; cdr3_nt: TGCGCCAGCAGTGAGGGGCTAACCTACGAGCAGTACTTC
clone_size: -; v_call: TRBV7-8; j_call: TRBJ2-1; d_call: -; cdr3_aa: CASSQPGLPRNEQFF; cdr3_nt: TGTGCCAGCAGCCAACCGGGACTCCCGCGGAATGAGCAGTTCTTC
clone_size: many; v_call: TRBV20-1; j_call: TRBJ2-7; d_call: -; cdr3_aa: CSAPGSDEQYF; cdr3_nt: TGCAGTGCTCCAGGGTCGGACGAGCAGTACTTC
clone_size: many; v_call: TRBV10-3; j_call: TRBJ1-6; d_call: TRBD1; cdr3_aa: CASSGDRVYSPLHF; cdr3_nt: TGTGCCAGCTCAGGGGACAGGGTTTATTCACCCCTCCACTTT
clone_size: -; v_call: TRBV20-1; j_call: TRBJ1-5; d_call: TRBD1; cdr3_aa: CSAPTGGETQHF; cdr3_nt: TGCAGTGCACCGACAGGGGGCGAGACCCAGCATTTT
clone_size: -; v_call: TRBV7-6; j_call: TRBJ2-5; d_call: -; cdr3_aa: CASSPPGLQETQYF; cdr3_nt: TGTGCCAGCAGCCCCCCGGGGTTACAAGAGACCCAGTACTTC
clone_size: many; v_call: TRBV7-2; j_call: TRBJ2-7; d_call: TRBD2; cdr3_aa: CASSILAKRQYF; cdr3_nt: TGTGCCAGCAGCATACTAGCGAAAAGGCAGTACTTC